This is a list of T cell receptor beta chains from one sample in a study of identical twins. TCRdb itself ran the 5' RACE reads through MiXCR, one entry per CDR3 protein. The sample contains under 500,000 distinct CDR3 sequences, roughly an eighth of which appear only once. This same sample was also part of a study on yellow fever vaccine responses in identical twins.

The sequenced material came from CD4+ T cells sorted from blood. The receptors originated from a woman under 30 in good health. Each CDR3 is given with its conserved first and last residue. A D gene is named only where the DNA matches it firmly. Only some rows state a clone size, as once, few, many or a class for expanded clones.

>TRBJ2-1|TRBD2|many|TRBV12-3/TRBV12-4
CASSLPRTSGPYNEQFF
TGTGCCAGCAGTTTACCCCGGACTAGCGGGCCCTACAATGAGCAGTTCTTC
>TRBJ2-3|TRBD2|NA|TRBV5-1
CASSPPRSGGGLDTQYF
TGCGCCAGCAGCCCCCCCCGGAGCGGGGGGGGTTTGGATACGCAGTATTTT
>TRBJ2-3|NA|NA|TRBV27
CASSPGLSATQYF
TGTGCCAGCAGCCCGGGTCTTAGTGCTACGCAGTATTTT
>TRBJ2-1|TRBD2|few|TRBV10-3
CAISPLAAGNEQFF
TGTGCCATCAGTCCACTAGCGGCGGGCAATGAGCAGTTCTTC
>TRBJ2-4|NA|few|TRBV10-2
CASHLGGRGNIQYF
TGCGCCAGTCATCTGGGGGGTCGGGGCAACATTCAGTACTTC
>TRBJ2-1|NA|many|TRBV12-3/TRBV12-4
CASSLLAPSYNEQFF
TGTGCCAGCAGTTTGCTGGCCCCCTCCTACAATGAGCAGTTCTTC
>TRBJ2-2|NA|NA|TRBV14
CASSQDRGQGGTFF
TGTGCCAGCAGCCAAGATCGTGGACAGGGAGGGACGTTTTTT
>TRBJ2-1|TRBD1|few|TRBV7-2
CASSLVTGGIDEQFF
TGTGCCAGCAGCTTAGTTACAGGGGGCATCGATGAGCAGTTCTTC
>TRBJ2-7|NA|few|TRBV7-2
CASSARRPGISYEQYF
TGTGCCAGCAGCGCCCGCCGACCCGGAATCTCCTACGAGCAGTACTTC
>TRBJ2-5|TRBD2|many|TRBV12-3/TRBV12-4
CASSHYQLAGGETQYF
TGTGCCAGCAGTCATTACCAACTAGCGGGGGGGGAGACCCAGTACTTC
>TRBJ2-3|NA|few|TRBV29-1
CSGRASTDTQYF
TGCAGCGGGAGGGCTAGCACAGATACGCAGTATTTT
>TRBJ2-2|NA|NA|TRBV5-6
CASSFNPGVTGELFF
TGTGCCAGCAGCTTTAACCCGGGGGTGACCGGGGAGCTGTTTTTT
>TRBJ2-3|NA|few|TRBV6-1
CASSDPSPIVDTQYF
TGTGCCAGCAGTGACCCTAGCCCCATCGTAGATACGCAGTATTTT
>TRBJ2-1|TRBD1|few|TRBV5-1
CASSRETGVSHNEQFF
TGCGCCAGCAGCCGAGAGACAGGGGTTAGCCACAATGAGCAGTTCTTC
>TRBJ1-1|NA|many|TRBV12-3/TRBV12-4
CASRPQGTEAFF
TGTGCCAGCAGGCCTCAGGGCACTGAAGCTTTCTTT
>TRBJ2-7|NA|few|TRBV6-5
CASSSAGVEQYF
TGTGCCAGCAGTTCTGCAGGGGTCGAGCAGTACTTC
>TRBJ2-7|NA|NA|TRBV20-1
CSAPRGQGGYEQYF
TGCAGTGCTCCTCGGGGCCAGGGTGGTTACGAGCAGTACTTC
>TRBJ2-1|TRBD2|few|TRBV4-3
CASSQGLGLANEQFF
TGCGCCAGCAGCCAAGGACTTGGACTAGCCAATGAGCAGTTCTTC
>TRBJ1-2|NA|many|TRBV12-3/TRBV12-4
CASSSTVYGYTF
TGTGCCAGCAGTTCGACAGTTTATGGCTACACCTTC
>TRBJ2-5|TRBD2|few|TRBV7-9
CASSSFSGTSGEETQYF
TGTGCCAGCAGCTCTTTCTCCGGGACTAGCGGGGAAGAGACCCAGTACTTC
>TRBJ2-6|NA|NA|TRBV5-6
CASSSFRSGANVLTF
TGTGCCAGCAGCTCGTTCAGGTCCGGGGCCAACGTCCTGACTTTC
>TRBJ2-7|TRBD1|NA|TRBV6-2/TRBV6-3
CASRIRDSSYEQYF
TGTGCCAGCAGAATACGGGACAGCTCCTACGAGCAGTACTTC
>TRBJ2-5|TRBD2|few|TRBV9
CASSESGGSLGETQYF
TGTGCCAGCAGCGAGAGCGGGGGGTCACTCGGGGAGACCCAGTACTTC
>TRBJ2-1|NA|NA|TRBV3-1
CASSQVPNPGINEQFF
TGTGCCAGCAGCCAAGTTCCCAATCCGGGAATCAATGAGCAGTTCTTC
>TRBJ2-7|NA|NA|TRBV5-1
CASSLEAESYEQYF
TGCGCCAGCAGCTTGGAGGCAGAATCCTACGAGCAGTACTTC
>TRBJ1-5|NA|NA|TRBV10-3
CAISEGFWGGGNQPQHF
TGTGCCATCAGTGAGGGATTTTGGGGTGGGGGCAATCAGCCCCAGCATTTT
>TRBJ2-7|TRBD1|few|TRBV29-1
CSGSTGFGEQYF
TGCAGCGGATCGACAGGGTTTGGGGAGCAGTACTTC
>TRBJ1-2|NA|many|TRBV28
CASSPSHSSGGYTF
TGTGCCAGCAGTCCCTCACATAGTTCGGGGGGCTACACCTTC
>TRBJ2-1|TRBD2|few|TRBV7-2
CASSGGLAVWNEQFF
TGTGCCAGCAGCGGGGGACTAGCGGTATGGAATGAGCAGTTCTTC
>TRBJ1-5|NA|NA|TRBV12-3/TRBV12-4
CASSQLGQSQHF
TGTGCCAGCAGTCAACTCGGCCAGTCCCAGCATTTT
>TRBJ1-1|NA|few|TRBV7-9
CASSDDSYTEAFF
TGTGCCAGCAGCGATGACAGCTACACTGAAGCTTTCTTT
>TRBJ2-3|NA|many|TRBV28
CASSFAPDTQYF
TGTGCCAGCAGTTTCGCCCCAGATACGCAGTATTTT
>TRBJ2-3|TRBD2|few|TRBV2
CASTTGASGGRTDTQYF
TGTGCCAGCACCACAGGGGCTAGCGGGGGGCGGACAGATACGCAGTATTTT
>TRBJ2-1|NA|NA|TRBV11-1
CASSLALGGREQFF
TGTGCCAGCAGCTTAGCGTTGGGGGGGCGCGAGCAGTTCTTC
>TRBJ1-2|TRBD1|few|TRBV29-1
CSDGQGYGYTF
TGCAGCGACGGACAGGGCTATGGCTACACCTTC
>TRBJ2-1|NA|NA|TRBV7-8
CASSTGLDSYNEQFF
TGTGCCAGCAGCACAGGACTGGACTCCTACAATGAGCAGTTCTTC
>TRBJ2-7|NA|many|TRBV6-1
CASTPRELSYEQYF
TGTGCCAGCACTCCTCGGGAGCTCTCCTACGAGCAGTACTTC
>TRBJ2-1|TRBD2|many|TRBV12-3/TRBV12-4
CASSRGTSGTYNEQFF
TGTGCCAGCAGCCGAGGGACTAGCGGGACGTACAATGAGCAGTTCTTC
>TRBJ1-2|NA|NA|TRBV7-2
CASSLGAPYGYTF
TGTGCCAGCAGCTTAGGGGCCCCCTATGGCTACACCTTC
>TRBJ2-5|NA|few|TRBV20-1
CSARDIVRVQETQYF
TGCAGTGCTAGAGATATAGTTAGGGTACAAGAGACCCAGTACTTC
>TRBJ2-1|TRBD1|NA|TRBV3-1
CASSQDVGTGVDEQFF
TGTGCCAGCAGCCAAGACGTAGGGACAGGGGTCGATGAGCAGTTCTTC
>TRBJ1-2|NA|few|TRBV12-3/TRBV12-4
CASSINVRVPGAYGYTF
TGTGCCAGCAGTATAAATGTCAGGGTCCCGGGGGCTTATGGCTACACCTTC
>TRBJ2-7|TRBD2|few|TRBV28
CASSAPSGRANYEQYF
TGTGCCAGCAGTGCACCTAGCGGGAGGGCGAACTACGAGCAGTACTTC
>TRBJ2-7|NA|many|TRBV7-8
CASSLLGANTLSYEQYF
TGTGCCAGCAGCTTACTGGGGGCGAATACCCTGAGCTACGAGCAGTACTTC
>TRBJ2-7|NA|few|TRBV7-9
CASSSDRYPYEQYF
TGTGCCAGCAGTTCTGACAGATACCCCTACGAGCAGTACTTC
>TRBJ1-2|TRBD1|few|TRBV5-1
CASSDPGQGALGYTF
TGCGCCAGCAGCGATCCGGGACAGGGGGCTCTGGGCTACACCTTC
>TRBJ2-1|NA|few|TRBV5-1
CASSLAGQTYNEQFF
TGCGCCAGCAGCTTGGCAGGACAGACCTACAATGAGCAGTTCTTC
>TRBJ2-3|TRBD1|many|TRBV12-3/TRBV12-4
CASSSGTVGNTDTQYF
TGTGCCAGCAGTTCGGGGACAGTCGGGAACACAGATACGCAGTATTTT
>TRBJ2-7|TRBD1|few|TRBV4-3
CASSHGDRDTDEQYF
TGCGCCAGCAGCCACGGGGACAGGGATACGGACGAGCAGTACTTC
>TRBJ2-5|TRBD1|NA|TRBV6-5
CASSYSAPGGLPQTQYF
TGTGCCAGCAGTTACTCTGCTCCAGGGGGCCTACCGCAGACCCAGTACTTC
>TRBJ1-5|TRBD1|many|TRBV12-3/TRBV12-4
CASSQTGGNQPQHF
TGTGCCAGCAGTCAAACAGGGGGCAATCAGCCCCAGCATTTT
>TRBJ2-7|TRBD2|few|TRBV11-2
CASSSVQREKYEQYF
TGTGCCAGCAGCTCCGTCCAGCGGGAGAAGTACGAGCAGTACTTC
>TRBJ1-5|NA|NA|TRBV20-1
CSAPNQGLDQHQHF
TGCAGTGCCCCGAATCAGGGATTGGATCAGCACCAGCATTTT
>TRBJ2-1|NA|many|TRBV7-8
CASSQTTGTTKGEFF
TGTGCCAGCAGCCAGACGACCGGGACGACCAAAGGAGAGTTCTTC
>TRBJ2-7|NA|many|TRBV20-1
CSARETLVHHEQYF
TGCAGTGCTAGGGAGACACTGGTCCACCACGAGCAGTACTTC
>TRBJ2-5|TRBD1|few|TRBV7-6
CASSLPGQGWETQYF
TGTGCCAGCAGCTTGCCGGGACAGGGTTGGGAGACCCAGTACTTC
>TRBJ2-3|NA|NA|TRBV7-2
CASSLVPAGVTDTQYF
TGTGCCAGCAGCTTAGTTCCGGCAGGGGTTACAGATACGCAGTATTTT
>TRBJ1-4|NA|NA|TRBV11-2
CASSLDGPGNEKLFF
TGTGCCAGCAGCTTAGATGGGCCGGGGAATGAAAAACTGTTTTTT
>TRBJ1-3|NA|NA|TRBV29-1
CSVTTGPGNTIYF
TGCAGCGTTACGACAGGACCTGGAAACACCATATATTTT